This is a list of T cell receptor beta chains from one sample in a study of blood T cell repertoires in COVID-19. The repertoire was sequenced with immunoSEQ multiplex PCR; TCRdb's copy has only in-frame clones and lacks some. The sample consists of approximately 70,000 clones, about 91% of them appearing once. The specimen sequenced was peripheral blood. These TCRs come from a human donor with active COVID-19. The donor label of this sample is uncertain. CDR3s include the opening cysteine and the closing phenylalanine or tryptophan. The D gene is left open where the match is weak. Clone size is given for some rows only: seen once, a few or many times, or a class if the clone is expanded.

TRBJ2-3 15 - - TRBV9 CASSVGGQGTDTQYF TGTGCCAGCAGCGTTGGAGGGCAGGGCACAGATACGCAGTATTTT
TRBJ1-6 15 - - TRBV7-3 CASSQTSGYNSPLHF TGTGCCAGCAGCCAGACTTCCGGCTATAATTCACCCCTCCACTTT
TRBJ1-4 15 few - TRBV4-2 CASSQEGSRDEKLFF TGTGCCAGCAGCCAAGAGGGGTCGCGGGATGAAAAACTGTTTTTT
TRBJ2-3 14 - - TRBV2 CASSAGLALDTQYF TGTGCCAGCAGTGCGGGGCTAGCGTTAGATACGCAGTATTTT
TRBJ2-3 15 - - TRBV14 CASSPGVSSTDTQYF TGTGCCAGCAGCCCAGGCGTCAGTAGCACAGATACGCAGTATTTT
TRBJ2-5 16 - TRBD2 TRBV7-9 CASSSQLAGNQETQYF TGTGCCAGCAGCTCCCAACTAGCGGGGAACCAAGAGACCCAGTACTTC
TRBJ2-1 15 - TRBD2 TRBV5-1 CASSSGLAGANEQFF TGCGCCAGCAGCTCGGGACTAGCGGGAGCCAATGAGCAGTTCTTC
TRBJ2-7 14 - - TRBV18 CASSPPSRGYEQYF TGTGCCAGCTCACCACCCTCGCGGGGCTACGAGCAGTACTTC
TRBJ1-2 15 - TRBD1 TRBV3-1/TRBV3-2 CASSHRQGTGYGYTF TGTGCCAGCAGCCATCGACAGGGTACGGGCTATGGCTACACCTTC
TRBJ2-1 15 - - TRBV9 CASSVVGTYFDEQFF TGTGCCAGCAGCGTAGTGGGCACCTATTTCGATGAGCAGTTCTTC
TRBJ2-5 16 - TRBD2 TRBV27 CASIPRASGNWETQYF TGTGCCAGCATCCCCAGGGCTAGCGGGAATTGGGAGACCCAGTACTTC
TRBJ1-1 14 - - TRBV6-5 CASRGLTGPTEAFF TGTGCCAGCAGGGGGTTGACAGGCCCCACTGAAGCTTTCTTT
TRBJ1-2 11 - - TRBV21-1 CASSRENGYTF TGTGCCAGCAGCAGAGAGAATGGCTACACCTTC
TRBJ1-2 14 - TRBD1 TRBV4-3 CASSQDRTGSGYTF TGCGCCAGCAGCCAAGATAGGACAGGGTCTGGCTACACCTTC
TRBJ2-3 16 - TRBD2 TRBV4-1 CASSRGTSGSTDTQYF TGCGCCAGCAGCCGAGGGACTAGCGGAAGCACAGATACGCAGTATTTT
TRBJ1-1 13 - - TRBV6-2/TRBV6-3 CASSSTVNTEAFF TGTGCCAGCAGTTCCACGGTGAACACTGAAGCTTTCTTT
TRBJ1-2 12 - - TRBV10-2 CASSARTAGYTF TGCGCCAGCAGTGCTCGGACAGCGGGCTACACCTTC
TRBJ1-4 15 - - TRBV2 CASSGQILTNEKLFF TGTGCCAGCAGTGGGCAGATCTTAACTAATGAAAAACTGTTTTTT
TRBJ2-1 15 - TRBD2 TRBV29-1 CSATPTSGRSDEQFF TGCAGCGCCACCCCCACTAGCGGGAGGTCGGATGAGCAGTTCTTC
TRBJ2-2 11 once - TRBV20-1 CSATGTGELFF TGCAGTGCTACAGGGACCGGGGAGCTGTTTTTT
TRBJ2-1 15 - - TRBV6-2/TRBV6-3 CASTPGRVSYNEQFF TGTGCCAGCACCCCTGGGCGGGTCTCCTACAATGAGCAGTTCTTC
TRBJ1-5 15 - TRBD1 TRBV28 CASSFRDRDTQPQHF TGTGCCAGCAGTTTCCGGGACAGGGATACTCAGCCCCAGCATTTT
TRBJ2-5 10 - - TRBV20-1 CSAFGETQYF TGCAGTGCTTTCGGGGAGACCCAGTACTTC
TRBJ1-1 15 - - TRBV5-1 CASSLATVFNTEAFF TGCGCCAGCAGCTTGGCCACAGTCTTTAACACTGAAGCTTTCTTT
TRBJ1-1 13 once TRBD1 TRBV28 CASTGGANTEAFF TGTGCCAGCACAGGGGGCGCGAACACTGAAGCTTTCTTT
TRBJ2-5 15 - TRBD1 TRBV5-6 CASTETGISQETQYF TGTGCCAGCACCGAGACAGGGATTAGTCAAGAGACCCAGTACTTC
TRBJ1-5 20 - - TRBV28 CASTPHGYTVKYHSNQPQHF TGTGCCAGCACCCCCCACGGATACACAGTCAAATACCATAGCAATCAGCCCCAGCATTTT
TRBJ2-1 16 - TRBD2 TRBV2 CASSELAGGGDNEQFF TGTGCCAGCAGTGAGCTAGCGGGAGGGGGGGACAATGAGCAGTTCTTC
TRBJ2-1 14 - - TRBV6-5 CASSTTGIYNEQFF TGTGCCAGCAGCACCACAGGGATTTACAATGAGCAGTTCTTC
TRBJ2-3 12 - - TRBV9 CASSPFTDTQYF TGTGCCAGCAGCCCCTTCACAGATACGCAGTATTTT
TRBJ1-2 14 - - TRBV6-4 CASSAGGGVYGYTF TGTGCCAGCAGTGCCGGGGGGGGTGTATATGGCTACACCTTC
TRBJ2-3 15 - - TRBV9 CASSVGAGRADTQYF TGTGCCAGCAGCGTAGGTGCGGGACGAGCAGATACGCAGTATTTT
TRBJ2-2 14 - TRBD1 TRBV6-5 CASSWDRDTGELFF TGTGCCAGCAGTTGGGACAGGGACACCGGGGAGCTGTTTTTT
TRBJ1-2 16 - TRBD1 TRBV14 CASSQRSRQGDYGYTF TGTGCCAGCAGCCAAAGGAGCAGACAGGGTGACTATGGCTACACCTTC
TRBJ2-7 14 - TRBD2 TRBV6-5 CASSPGLEAYEQYF TGTGCCAGCAGTCCGGGACTAGAAGCGTACGAGCAGTACTTC
TRBJ1-6 15 - TRBD1 TRBV19 CASSIRGGFNSPLHF TGTGCCAGTAGTATCAGAGGGGGCTTTAATTCACCCCTCCACTTT
TRBJ1-3 19 - - TRBV7-8 CASSSTLPAASYSGNTIYF TGTGCCAGCAGCTCAACCCTGCCGGCGGCTTCTTACTCTGGAAACACCATATATTTT
TRBJ2-7 16 - TRBD2 TRBV24-1 CATSDPTSGSPYEQYF TGTGCCACCAGTGACCCGACTAGCGGGTCTCCCTACGAGCAGTACTTC
TRBJ1-4 13 once TRBD1 TRBV6-5 CASSGTGYEKLFF TGTGCCAGCAGCGGGACAGGGTATGAAAAACTGTTTTTT
TRBJ2-3 14 - TRBD2 TRBV6-5 CASSSAGGADTQYF TGTGCCAGCAGTTCTGCGGGAGGTGCCGATACGCAGTATTTT
TRBJ2-6 16 - - TRBV6-5 CASSYSGGAGANVLTF TGTGCCAGCAGTTACTCGGGGGGAGCGGGGGCCAACGTCCTGACTTTC
TRBJ1-2 14 - - TRBV3-1/TRBV3-2 CASSQADSPYGYTF TGTGCCAGCAGCCAAGCGGACAGCCCGTATGGCTACACCTTC
TRBJ1-1 14 - TRBD1 TRBV4-3 CASSRRDRRTEAFF TGCGCCAGCAGCCGCAGGGACAGGCGGACTGAAGCTTTCTTT